This TCR beta chain was sequenced for a study of shared clonotypes between healthy human individuals (dated by TCRdb to the early 2020s). As for the study more broadly: Two women and a few men aged 18 to 49 years were included in the cohort. Libraries were prepared and TCR repertoires were sequenced by different laboratories using diverse techniques, in order to increase sequencing depth and limit assay-specific biases. Per donor, three plates each were used for CD4 naive and CD4 memory, two for CD8 naive, and one for CD8 memory. Per donor, leukapheresis produced somewhere between about 0.94 and 9 billion PBMCs. To estimate repertoire size and how much clonotypes are shared between individuals, the study performed deep sequencing of blood TCR repertoires from five healthy adults.

The donors were healthy, HIV-negative adults with no recently reported acute infections or vaccinations. All donors were Caucasian adults living in Nashville, Tennessee, USA. Magnetic negative selection was used to enrich CD4+ T cells, after which naive cells were positively selected on CD45RA and the negative fraction became the memory subset. After blood collection by leukapheresis, PBMCs were isolated using Ficoll-Histopaque density gradient centrifugation and then cryopreserved in the vapor phase of liquid nitrogen. Analytical flow cytometry was used to check the purity and quantity of every magnetically sorted T cell population. Genomic DNA was isolated from every sorted fraction and measured by UV absorbance on a Nanodrop 2000c. Beyond this particular receptor, the publication reports: Based on pairwise subsampling, the degree of clonotype sharing among donors was expected to be affected by sequencing depth. Rarefaction of sorted-subset datasets indicated incomplete sequencing despite the large sequencing depth. The genetic and exposure-history diversity represented was limited by the small number of donors. About 5% of naive CD4, 3.5% of naive CD8, roughly 2.4% of memory CD4, and more than 0.35% of memory CD8 clonotypes were shared across several donors. Compared with non-shared clonotypes, the clonotypes found in all four sorted-subset donors had higher generation probabilities. Estimated clonotype richness was generally larger for naive than for memory subsets. Sampling was restricted to blood, and TCR repertoires in tissues likely differ from the TCR repertoires found in blood.

TCR CDR3 regions were amplified from genomic DNA by multiplex PCR using the deep immunoSEQ assay. Extracted genomic DNA from each cell subset was distributed evenly across all wells of several immunoSEQ 96-well plates, and each plate was treated as a replicate. Each replicate PCR for sorted subsets received 150 to 250 ng genomic DNA, equal to roughly 29,000 T cell genomes. Purified libraries were quantified with a Qubit 3.0 fluorometer, sized on a Bioanalyzer 2100, and re-quantified with the KAPA Library Quantification kit. Every immunoSEQ 96-well plate was sequenced on a separate single-read 150-cycle Illumina NextSeq 550 flow cell. Per the original workflow: Because only junctional sequences without quality scores were contained in the immunoSEQ output, filtering matching that applied to full-length reads could not be performed. To assign V/J genes and CDR3, sequences were annotated against IMGT germline references using PyIR, a Python wrapper for IgBLAST v1.9. Any read was removed if the V/J assignment was weak (E-value above 1e-6), the CDR3 was missing, or the read contained stop codons, out-of-frame junctions, or ambiguous translated residues. V3J clonotypes were defined by identical inferred V gene, J gene, and CDR3 amino acid sequence. Percentage overlap between repertoires was calculated by dividing the number of shared unique clonotypes by the size of the smaller repertoire. Richness of each repertoire was evaluated using RTK rarefaction, the Chao1 estimator, and Recon v2.1 estimates of unobserved clonotypes. Generation probabilities were computed with OLGA for all TCRbeta clonotypes obtained by the gDNA method from several donors. TCRdb provides this immuneACCESS table in a form limited to in-frame rearrangements. Some clones are lacking; in checked studies, under half of them reflect an unresolved V gene, and why the rest are absent is not known. V and J calls and clone size are those listed in that table; D and trimming were worked out from the DNA. Present in this sample are some 980,000 clones, roughly 72% of which were seen just once. Of the sample, around 1.4% is held by the ten largest clones.

Comment on this clone: Its antigen is still unknown. No much larger clone exists at a distance of one base, and base qualities are not known. Other DNA sequences from this sample encode an identical CDR3 as well.

The junction carries 6 bases between V and J, which are trimmed by 5 bases and 2 bases respectively. CDR1 is given as SEHNR and CDR2 as FQNEAQ, both from the germline V gene (reference sequence). From the cysteine up to the phenylalanine, the CDR3 has a length of 12 residues. Only CDR3 DNA is held: 36 bases, read in frame from base 1. This receptor was identified in a man aged 18 to 29 in good health. Rearrangement joined TRBV7-9 to TRBJ1-2, with an unclear D gene assignment. Sequenced input: memory CD4+ T cells sorted from blood. This specimen's cell subset or site label, per the study, means: CD45RA-negative fraction. The CDR3 is CASSLVNYGYTF. The bases are TGTGCCAGCAGCCTCGTCAACTATGGCTACACCTTC.